Presented here are 20 T cell receptor beta chains from one specimen sequenced in a study of T cell responses to AZD1222 COVID-19 vaccine. The table came from immunoSEQ multiplex PCR; TCRdb's copy has only in-frame clones and leaves some out. The sample consists of roughly 170,000 clones, about 86% of them appearing once. Sequencing was performed on peripheral blood, taken on day 0 of AZD1222 vaccination. These receptors were collected from an adult in good health.

V gene TRBV28 combines with J gene TRBJ1-2; maybe TRBD1 (6 bases). With 5 bases removed from V and 3 bases from J, the gap between germline ends came to 13 bases. The CDR3 is 14 residues long. CDR1 and CDR2 from the germline V gene are MDHEN and SYDVKM. The CDR3 region is CASSVRTADYGYTF. For the CDR3, the DNA is TGTGCCAGCAGTGTCCGGACAGCCGACTATGGCTACACCTTC.

The chain joins TRBV4-1 to TRBJ1-5, with 12 bases matching TRBD1. Germline lookup yields CDR1 MGHRA and CDR2 YSYEKL. This CDR3 contains 19 residues. The J segment lost 2 bases and the V segment lost 2 bases, leaving 10 bases of the junction unmatched. The CDR3 DNA reads TGCGCCAGCAGCCAATCACCGGGACAGGGGGCGCGTGGCAATCAGCCCCAGCATTTT. It yields the protein CASSQSPGQGARGNQPQHF.

This chain connects TRBV7-2 to TRBJ2-4; TRBD2 might be the D (5 bases). The V gene's germline CDR1 is SGHTA and CDR2 FQGNSA. The V end was cut by 2 bases, the J end by 9 bases, with 8 bases between. The CDR3 sequence is 12 residues long. CDR3 protein: CASSLQEGIQYF. The CDR3, as DNA: TGTGCCAGCAGCTTACAAGAGGGCATTCAGTACTTC.

CDR3 bases: TGTGCCAGCAGTTCCGGTCGGGACAGGGGCCCGAGAAATTCACCCCTCCACTTT. It translates to CASSSGRDRGPRNSPLHF. The V and J genes are TRBV27 and TRBJ1-6; 10 bases align to TRBD1. CDR1 is MNHEY and CDR2 is SMNVEV in the germline V gene (reference sequence). The CDR3 is 18 amino acids. V trimming: 4 bases; J trimming: 7 bases; junction bases outside the gene matches: 13.

The chain couples TRBV7-9 to TRBJ2-1, with a possible D match to TRBD1 (6 bases). The CDR3 is 14 amino acids. Germline CDR1 and CDR2: SEHNR and FQNEAQ (reference sequence). Between the trimmed V and J ends, which lost 6 bases and 10 bases, there was a span of 19 bases. The CDR3: CASSDSRTVNEQFF. The DNA of the CDR3 is TGTGCCAGCAGTGACTCGCGGACAGTCAACGAGCAGTTCTTC.

The V and J genes are TRBV12-3 or TRBV12-4 and TRBJ2-7; D may correspond to TRBD1 or TRBD2 (6 bases each). V was shortened by 5 bases and J by 7 bases, with 15 bases between the two germline ends. The CDR3 loop spans 13 amino acids. CDR3: CASSVGGGWEQYF. The CDR3 nucleotides are TGTGCCAGCAGTGTCGGAGGGGGGTGGGAGCAGTACTTC.

The rearrangement uses TRBV11-2 and TRBJ1-3, with a tentative D call TRBD1 (6 bases). From germline, CDR1 is SGHAT and CDR2 FQNNGV. The CDR3 is 14 amino acids. The V gene lost 1 base and the J gene lost 3 bases, with 7 bases spanning the gap. The CDR3 DNA follows: TGTGCCAGCAGCTTAGCAGGGGTTGGAAACACCATATATTTT. It encodes CASSLAGVGNTIYF. Variable domain in full (rest from reference TRBV11-2 and TRBJ1-3): EAGVAQSPRYKIIEKRQSVAFWCNPISGHATLYWYQQILGQGPKLLIQFQNNGVVDDSQLPKDRFSAERLKGVDSTLKIQPAKLEDSAVYLCASSLAGVGNTIYFGEGSWLTVV.

The CDR3 DNA sequence: TGCAGCGTTGACCTTGGAGGCGGGGATCAGCCCCAGCATTTT. Translated, it gives CSVDLGGGDQPQHF. The chain links TRBV29-1 to TRBJ1-5; D gene unclear. Germline lookup yields CDR1 SQVTM and CDR2 ANQGSEA. Trimming cost V 3 bases and J 5 bases, with 14 bases left between them. The CDR3 runs to 14 residues.

This clone was picked up a small number of times. This chain connects TRBV3-1 (or the pseudogene TRBV3-2) to TRBJ1-3; D call uncertain. Germline CDR1 and CDR2: LGHDT and YNNKEL (reference sequence). The V gene lost 3 bases and the J gene lost 16 bases, with 7 bases spanning the gap. The CDR3 is 9 amino acids. The CDR3 nucleotides are TGTGCCAGCAGCCACAGGACGTATTTT. This encodes CASSHRTYF.

The genes are TRBV3-1 (or the pseudogene TRBV3-2) and TRBJ2-7; the match to TRBD1 covers 8 bases. The CDR3 contains 13 residues. The V and J ends lost 3 bases and 6 bases, in that order; junction bases with no gene match: 4. Germline CDR1 LGHDT, CDR2 YNNKEL (reference sequence). CDR3 in DNA: TGTGCCAGCAGCCATTCAGGGGGCTTCGAGCAGTACTTC. Translation: CASSHSGGFEQYF.

The chain carries TRBV10-3 and TRBJ1-2; D possibly corresponds to TRBD1 (6 bases). This CDR3 has 17 amino acids. Germline CDR1 is ENHRY and CDR2 is SYGVKD. V was clipped by 0 bases and J by 2 bases, with 16 bases between them. CDR3 loop: CAISESPGGAQNYGYTF. DNA for the CDR3: TGTGCCATCAGTGAGTCCCCCGGGGGGGCCCAAAACTATGGCTACACCTTC.

This clone was found once. V and J are TRBV28 and TRBJ1-1, with D uncertain. The ends were cut back, 3 bases at V and 8 bases at J, with 7 bases in the middle. The CDR3 length is 11 residues. Germline CDR1 MDHEN, CDR2 SYDVKM. CDR3 region: CASSLSREAFF. The CDR3 nucleotides read TGTGCCAGCAGTTTGTCTCGGGAAGCTTTCTTT. The whole variable domain, filled in from reference TRBV28 and TRBJ1-1, reads DVKVTQSSRYLVKRTGEKVFLECVQDMDHENMFWYRQDPGLGLRLIYFSYDVKMKEKGDIPEGYSVSREKKERFSLILESASTNQTSMYLCASSLSREAFFGQGTRLTVV.

The rearrangement joins TRBV7-2 to TRBJ1-6; perhaps TRBD1 as D (5 bases). The germline V and J ends were trimmed by 1 base and 7 bases, with 14 bases remaining between them. The CDR3 sequence is 16 residues long. The germline CDR1 and CDR2 sequences are SGHTA and FQGNSA. The DNA of the CDR3 is TGTGCCAGCAGCTTAGACCGCTGGGACGGAAATTCACCCCTCCACTTT. As protein: CASSLDRWDGNSPLHF.

The V call is TRBV7-2, the J call TRBJ1-6; maybe TRBD1 (5 bases). Trimming stripped 1 base from V and 13 bases from J, with 14 bases between. The CDR3 runs 14 residues. In germline, CDR1 is SGHTA, CDR2 FQGNSA. The CDR3 DNA is TGTGCCAGCAGCTTAGTAGGGGCAAATAGGCCCCTCCACTTT. Protein product: CASSLVGANRPLHF.

The chain recombines TRBV5-1 with TRBJ2-3, with 10 positions matching TRBD2. The CDR3 length is 17 residues. Germline CDR1 reads SGHRS; CDR2 reads YFSETQ. J gave up 3 bases and V 4 bases, and 11 bases lay outside the gene matches. The DNA of the CDR3 is TGCGCCAGCAGCCCTGGGCCAGCGGGGGGGCCTACAGATACGCAGTATTTT. Protein sequence: CASSPGPAGGPTDTQYF.

The gene calls are TRBV10-1 and TRBJ1-6; weak D call: TRBD1 (6 bases). CDR3 length equals 13 residues. Germline assignment: CDR1 WNHNN and CDR2 SYGVQD (reference sequence). V dropped 10 bases and J dropped 10 bases, with 17 bases sitting between them. Here the CDR3 reads CATSPGVGSPLHF. The CDR3 DNA reads as TGCGCCACCTCCCCAGGGGTTGGATCACCCCTCCACTTT.

This clone occurred a few times. The chain has TRBV30 and TRBJ1-1; D gene ambiguous. Germline V gene data show CDR1 as GTSNPN and CDR2 as SVGIG (reference sequence). The V end lost 4 bases, the J end lost 4 bases, and 13 bases lay between the germline ends. The CDR3 extends over 13 amino acids. Written as DNA, the CDR3 is TGTGCCTGGATGGGGTTACCGGGCACTGAAGCTTTCTTT. It codes for CAWMGLPGTEAFF.

This clone has more than one count but fewer than ten. This chain joins TRBV7-2 and TRBJ2-7; 9 bases are a match to TRBD2. CDR1 and CDR2 (germline): SGHTA, FQGNSA. Losses at the gene ends were 3 bases for V and 5 bases for J; bases not matched to a gene: 11. The CDR3 extends over 16 amino acids. This chain's CDR3 is CASSFPIAGVNHEQYF. For the CDR3, the DNA is TGTGCCAGCAGCTTCCCTATAGCGGGAGTAAATCACGAGCAGTACTTC.

The CDR3 bases are TGTGCCAGCGCACGGGGTGACACTGAAGCTTTCTTT. Its translation: CASARGDTEAFF. J is TRBJ1-1 and V is TRBV7-9; D gene uncertain. The CDR3 loop spans 12 amino acids. The germline V gene encodes CDR1 SEHNR and CDR2 FQNEAQ (reference sequence). V lost 8 bases and J 3 bases, leaving 10 bases between the germline ends.

The CDR3: CATESRETYEQYF. The CDR3 nucleotides read TGTGCCACCGAGTCCAGGGAAACCTACGAGCAGTACTTC. This sequence joins TRBV24-1 and TRBJ2-7; a possible D gene is TRBD1 (5 bases). This CDR3 is built from 13 residues. Trimming left V 9 bases short and J 2 bases short, with 13 bases between. The germline V gene has CDR1 KGHDR and CDR2 SFDVKD.